This T cell receptor (beta chain) emerged from a study of T-cell reconstitution after alpha-beta-depleted transplantation in children. Preparation of the TCRbeta library used unique molecular identifiers. A single record per CDR3 protein comes from TCRdb applying MiXCR to the PCR reads. The sample contains 600,000 to 700,000 distinct CDR3 sequences, about 15% of which appear only once. CDR1 is SGHNT and CDR2 is YYREEE in the germline V gene (reference sequence). V lost 0 bases to trimming and J lost 5 bases, with 8 bases between them. The CDR3 is 14 residues long. This clonotype was picked up many times.

The receptor's source is a human donor who donated a stem cell graft to a child with acute myeloid leukemia. The sample consisted of PBMCs from the stem cell graft donor, taken from the stem cell graft. The V call is TRBV5-4, the J call TRBJ2-2; D perhaps matches TRBD1 (5 bases). The CDR3 sequence: CASSLEQGTGELFF. CDR3 nucleotide sequence: TGTGCCAGCAGCTTGGAGCAGGGAACCGGGGAGCTGTTTTTT.